These 24 T cell receptor beta chains were all obtained from the same sample, sequenced in a study of CD8 T cells in ankylosing spondylitis (dated by TCRdb to 2015 to 2018). What the study reported, not specific to this receptor: A TCR beta motif of eight highly homologous amino acid variants appeared characteristic of blood from ankylosing spondylitis patients.

The method behind the library was 5' RACE. The run used an Illumina HiSeq 2500. The raw public data were reprocessed by TCRdb itself: fastp quality trimming at Q25, MiXCR clonotype calling, in-frame beta chains only. Rows merge per CDR3 protein into single entries with the most common DNA and genes. In all, the sample holds some 240,000 distinct CDR3 sequences, and around 7.9% of those were seen once. Jointly, the top ten make up 11% to 15% of the sample. These receptors' antigens are unknown. Sequenced input: blood, either unsorted or a sorted T cell fraction (not recorded which). All receptors derive from a male donor with ankylosing spondylitis.

The chain links TRBV12-3 or TRBV12-4 to TRBJ1-5, with D possibly matching TRBD1 (5 bases). The ends were cut back, 5 bases at V and 3 bases at J, with 11 bases in the middle. There are 14 residues in the CDR3. CDR3 sequence: CASSTGGINQPQHF. CDR3 in DNA: TGTGCCAGCAGTACAGGCGGGATCAATCAGCCCCAGCATTTT.

In this sample, this clonotype turned up many times. The rearrangement links TRBV24-1 to TRBJ1-1, with unresolved D. Germline V CDR1 and CDR2: KGHDR, SFDVKD. The CDR3 is 13 residues long. The V and J ends lost 4 bases and 5 bases respectively, with 10 bases between them. Written as DNA, the CDR3 is TGTGCCACCAGTGAGGTTGGTGGGACTGAAGCTTTCTTT. Protein: CATSEVGGTEAFF.

This clonotype was observed a handful of times. V usage is TRBV14 and J usage is TRBJ2-7; TRBD1 is a possible D gene (5 bases). The CDR3 has 16 amino acids. Germline CDR1 SGHDN, CDR2 FVKESK. V dropped 1 base and J dropped 3 bases, with 16 bases sitting between them. The CDR3 sequence: CASSQVGAAPFYEQYF. CDR3 DNA: TGTGCCAGCAGCCAAGTTGGGGCAGCGCCATTCTACGAGCAGTACTTC.

This clonotype was seen many times. The chain combines TRBV27 with TRBJ2-2, with 10 positions matching TRBD1. The CDR3 loop spans 13 amino acids. V lost 11 bases to trimming and J lost 5 bases; unmatched junction nucleotides: 5. Germline V lookup: CDR1 MNHEY, CDR2 SMNVEV (reference sequence). In DNA, the CDR3 is TGTGCCTCAAGGGACAGGGGAACCGGGGAGCTGTTTTTT. Translating it yields CASRDRGTGELFF.

This clonotype was observed many times. This chain connects TRBV7-2 to TRBJ2-1; 8 bases agree with TRBD1. This CDR3 has 15 amino acids. Germline CDR1 is SGHTA and CDR2 is FQGNSA. V was clipped by 2 bases and J by 6 bases; unmatched bases: 6. CDR3 sequence: CASSLNGQGFNEQFF. CDR3 sequence (DNA): TGTGCCAGCAGCTTAAACGGACAGGGATTCAATGAGCAGTTCTTC.

Ten or more counts support this clonotype. V and J are TRBV7-9 and TRBJ2-7; 7 positions agree with TRBD1. The CDR3 runs 14 residues. In germline, CDR1 is SEHNR, CDR2 FQNEAQ (reference sequence). With V trimmed by 3 bases and J by 2 bases, 4 bases remained unmatched. For the CDR3, the DNA is TGTGCCAGCAGCTTGGGACAGTTCACCTACGAGCAGTACTTC. This encodes CASSLGQFTYEQYF.

In its sample, this clonotype was seen many times. CDR3 nucleotide sequence: TGTGCCAGCAGCTACGTGCCGGTCCCCTCCTACGAGCAGTACTTC. As protein: CASSYVPVPSYEQYF. The V gene is TRBV9, the J gene TRBJ2-7; D is undetermined. Between the trimmed V and J ends, which lost 4 bases and 0 bases, there was a span of 14 bases. This CDR3 comprises 15 residues. Germline V gene sequence: CDR1 SGDLS, CDR2 YYNGEE.

The V gene is TRBV7-9, the J gene TRBJ2-7; tentatively, D is TRBD1 or TRBD2 (5 bases each). The V and J ends lost 5 bases and 2 bases respectively, with 13 bases between them. The CDR3 extends over 14 amino acids. Germline CDR1 SEHNR, CDR2 FQNEAQ (reference sequence). The CDR3 coding sequence is TGTGCCAGCAGCCGTCGGGACCGCCCCTACGAGCAGTACTTC. This encodes CASSRRDRPYEQYF. The entire variable domain, with the rest obtained from reference TRBV7-9 and TRBJ2-7, is as follows: DTGVSQNPRHKITKRGQNVTFRCDPISEHNRLYWYRQTLGQGPEFLTYFQNEAQLEKSRLLSDRFSAERPKGSFSTLEIQRTEQGDSAMYLCASSRRDRPYEQYFGPGTRLTVT.

Ten or more counts support this clonotype. The rearrangement uses TRBV4-3 and TRBJ2-7; no reliable D call. Germline CDR1 and CDR2: LGHNA and YSLEER. CDR3 length: 16 residues. The V gene lost 0 bases and the J gene lost 7 bases, with 19 bases spanning the gap. The CDR3 DNA sequence: TGCGCCAGCAGCCAAGATACAACAGATAACGTCTGGGAGCAGTACTTC. As protein: CASSQDTTDNVWEQYF.

This clonotype was seen many times. V gene TRBV6-1 combines with J gene TRBJ2-2; TRBD1 might be the D (6 bases). Between the trimmed V and J ends, which lost 6 bases and 0 bases, there was a span of 11 bases. The CDR3 has 15 residues. From germline, CDR1 is MNHNS and CDR2 SASEGT. CDR3 region: CASSPGTPNTGELFF. The CDR3 bases are TGTGCCAGCAGCCCCGGGACACCGAACACCGGGGAGCTGTTTTTT.

This clonotype was counted ten times or more. The rearrangement links TRBV9 to TRBJ2-2; D is undetermined. This CDR3 is built from 12 residues. V was shortened by 1 base and J by 7 bases, with 5 bases between the two germline ends. Looked up from germline, CDR1 is SGDLS and CDR2 is YYNGEE. CDR3 in DNA: TGTGCCAGCAGCGTAAGTGGCGGGGAGCTGTTTTTT. This translates into CASSVSGGELFF.

This clonotype was recorded many times. The V gene is TRBV27, the J gene TRBJ1-2; D gene uncertain. Trimming removed 3 bases at V and 2 bases at J, with 13 bases between. CDR1 is MNHEY, CDR2 SMNVEV, per germline (reference sequence). The CDR3 is made up of 15 amino acids. Here the CDR3 DNA reads TGTGCCAGCAGTTTTCATGAGTCGGGGAACTATGGCTACACCTTC. Translation: CASSFHESGNYGYTF.

The chain recombines TRBV29-1 with TRBJ2-1; D possibly matches TRBD1 or TRBD2 (5 bases each). Trimming removed 4 bases from V and 4 bases from J, with 11 bases in between. Germline assignment: CDR1 SQVTM and CDR2 ANQGSEA. The CDR3 is made up of 13 amino acids. The CDR3 is CSVVRGTYNEQFF. As DNA, the CDR3 is TGCAGCGTTGTGAGGGGAACGTACAATGAGCAGTTCTTC.

This clonotype was seen at least ten times. V is TRBV11-2 and J is TRBJ2-1; 7 bases are shared with TRBD2. V lost 0 bases, J lost 1 base, and 9 bases stayed unmatched. Looked up from germline, CDR1 is SGHAT and CDR2 is FQNNGV. CDR3 length equals 18 residues. The DNA of the CDR3 is TGTGCCAGCAGCTTAGATGGGTCAGGGCGGGGGTCCTACAATGAGCAGTTCTTC. Protein sequence: CASSLDGSGRGSYNEQFF.

In its sample, this clonotype was seen many times. The CDR3 nucleotides read TGCAGTGCTAGAGATCAGGGGACAGGGGAGGATAAACTGTTTTTT. Encoded protein: CSARDQGTGEDKLFF. The rearrangement joins TRBV20-1 to TRBJ1-4; 10 nucleotides line up with TRBD1. The CDR3 has 15 amino acids. Germline CDR1 is DFQATT and CDR2 is SNEGSKA (reference sequence). V gave up 0 bases and J gave up 11 bases; unmatched junction bases: 9.

Ten or more counts support this clonotype. The V gene is TRBV5-6, the J gene TRBJ2-7; 10 bases line up with TRBD1. Germline-derived CDR1 and CDR2 are SGHDT and YYEEEE. This CDR3 spans 16 amino acids. Unmatched junction bases numbered 8, after V lost 2 bases and J lost 3 bases. DNA for the CDR3: TGTGCCAGCAGCTTCCCACCGGGACAGGGGATCTACGAGCAGTACTTC. It encodes CASSFPPGQGIYEQYF.

The table lists this clonotype with many counts. J is TRBJ2-7 and V is TRBV6-2 or TRBV6-3; a weak D match, TRBD2 (6 bases). The germline CDR1 and CDR2 sequences are MNHEY and SVGEGT. The V end was cut by 2 bases, the J end by 0 bases, with 11 bases between. The CDR3 spans 15 residues. CDR3 sequence reads: CASSYRGSSSYEQYF. Here the CDR3 DNA reads TGTGCCAGCAGTTACCGGGGGTCTTCCTCCTACGAGCAGTACTTC.

This clonotype was seen ten or more times. The chain carries TRBV7-8 and TRBJ1-6, with D perhaps TRBD1 (6 bases). Looked up from germline, CDR1 is SGHVS and CDR2 is FQNEAQ. Trimming took off 4 bases at V and 7 bases at J, with 11 bases between the two ends. This CDR3 comprises 14 residues. The CDR3 bases are TGTGCCAGCAGCTCCACAGGGTTGAATTCACCCCTCCACTTT. Protein sequence: CASSSTGLNSPLHF. The complete variable domain, with remaining parts taken from reference TRBV7-8 and TRBJ1-6, reads GAGVSQSPRYKVAKRGQDVALRCDPISGHVSLFWYQQALGQGPEFLTYFQNEAQLDKSGLPSDRFFAERPEGSVSTLKIQRTQQEDSAVYLCASSSTGLNSPLHFGNGTRLTVT.

This clonotype was counted many times. This chain uses TRBV6-2 or TRBV6-3 with TRBJ1-5, with D maybe TRBD1 (6 bases). Deletions cut 6 bases from V and 4 bases from J, with 10 bases between. Germline lookup yields CDR1 MNHEY and CDR2 SVGEGT. The CDR3 runs 13 residues. The CDR3: CASRPDRNQPQHF. DNA of the CDR3: TGTGCCAGCAGGCCCGACAGGAATCAGCCCCAGCATTTT.

This clonotype has at least ten counts. The rearrangement uses TRBV14 and TRBJ2-7; possibly TRBD1 for D (6 bases). The V gene's germline CDR1 is SGHDN and CDR2 FVKESK. Trimming took 2 bases from V and 3 from J, leaving 11 bases between them. The CDR3 loop spans 14 amino acids. CDR3 nucleotide sequence: TGTGCCAGCAGCCAACGGAAACAGGGCTACGAGCAGTACTTC. It codes for CASSQRKQGYEQYF.

This clonotype was seen ten or more times. This rearrangement joins TRBV11-1 to TRBJ1-2; no reliable D call. Trimming left V 2 bases short and J 4 bases short, with 26 bases between. The CDR3 loop spans 19 amino acids. Germline CDR1 and CDR2: SGHAT and FQDESV (reference sequence). The CDR3 bases are TGTGCCAGCAGCTTACCTCCCACGGAAAGTGGGGAATCTAGCTATGGCTACACCTTC. This gives the protein CASSLPPTESGESSYGYTF.

The sample holds a few counts of this clonotype. The chain has TRBV5-1 and TRBJ2-5; perhaps D is TRBD1 or TRBD2 (5 bases each). The germline V and J ends were trimmed by 3 bases and 7 bases, with 25 bases remaining between them. CDR1 is SGHRS, CDR2 YFSETQ, per germline. CDR3 length: 17 amino acids. The CDR3 DNA reads TGCGCCAGCAGCTACAGATTCGGGGCGTTCAAAGGAGGGACCCAGTACTTC. The encoded protein is CASSYRFGAFKGGTQYF.

This clonotype was seen repeatedly, ten times or more. The J gene is TRBJ2-2, the V gene TRBV6-1, with D perhaps assigned TRBD1 or TRBD2 (5 bases each). The germline CDR1 and CDR2 sequences are MNHNS and SASEGT. Between the trimmed V and J ends, which lost 0 bases and 3 bases, there was a span of 11 bases. This CDR3 spans 16 amino acids. The CDR3 here is CASSEASGTYTGELFF. Written as DNA, the CDR3 is TGTGCCAGCAGTGAAGCTTCCGGGACGTACACCGGGGAGCTGTTTTTT.

This clonotype has more than one count but fewer than ten. This chain connects TRBV9 to TRBJ2-1, with 9 bases identical to TRBD1. Germline CDR1 reads SGDLS; CDR2 reads YYNGEE. With 4 bases clipped from V and 7 bases from J, the junction kept 9 bases outside the gene matches. The CDR3 spans 15 residues. The DNA of the CDR3 is TGTGCCAGCAGCCTTTCTGACAGGGGGGTGAATGAGCAGTTCTTC. Its protein is CASSLSDRGVNEQFF.